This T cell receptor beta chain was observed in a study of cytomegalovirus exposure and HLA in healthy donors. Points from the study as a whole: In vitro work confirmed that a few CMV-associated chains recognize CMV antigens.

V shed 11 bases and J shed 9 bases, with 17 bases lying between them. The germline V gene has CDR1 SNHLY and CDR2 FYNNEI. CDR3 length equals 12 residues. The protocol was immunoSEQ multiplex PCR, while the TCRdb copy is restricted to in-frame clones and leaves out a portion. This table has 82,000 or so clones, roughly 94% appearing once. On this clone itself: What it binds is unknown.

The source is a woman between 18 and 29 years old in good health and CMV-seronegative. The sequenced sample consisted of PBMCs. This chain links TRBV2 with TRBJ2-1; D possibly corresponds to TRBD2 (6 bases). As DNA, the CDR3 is TGTGCCCTCCTCGGGGGTACGGCTGAGCAGTTCTTC. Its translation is CALLGGTAEQFF.